This T cell receptor (beta chain) was retrieved from a study of blood T cells in healthy people across ages. Study-wide points: It was the long-lived donors that had more naive CD4+ cells and higher diversity than aged donors. It was not possible, with unsorted PBMCs, to conclusively compare naive and antigen-experienced cells. A strong correlation was seen between TCR beta diversity and naive T cell percentage.

V gave up 3 bases and J gave up 5 bases, with 8 bases separating them. Germline assignment: CDR1 SGHTA and CDR2 FQGNSA. This CDR3 has 13 residues. Details on this clonotype: Its cognate antigen is unknown.

A J-beta primer mix and a sample-barcoded 5' primer were used in a second PCR of about 6 to 12 cycles. TCRdb reanalysed the 5' RACE reads using MiXCR and keeps one entry per CDR3 protein. The sample holds 1,800,000 or so distinct CDR3 sequences, roughly 43% seen once. The J gene is TRBJ1-5, the V gene TRBV7-2; D uncertain. The clonotype originates from a human donor in good health. Sequences were obtained from blood. CDR3 in amino acids: CASSFQADQPQHF. DNA for the CDR3: TGTGCCAGCAGCTTTCAAGCCGATCAGCCCCAGCATTTT.